The 28 T cell receptor beta chains reported below all come from one sample, sequenced in a study of blood T cell repertoires in COVID-19 (dated by TCRdb to the early 2020s). The library was built by means of the immunoSEQ multiplex PCR assay. What TCRdb holds here is the immuneACCESS table cut down to in-frame rearrangements. Part of the clones is not present; checked against another copy, under half of the missing clones reflect an unresolved V gene, and the others are unexplained. This sample holds 300,000 to 350,000 clones; approximately 86% were observed only once. 2% to 3% of the sample is taken by the ten largest. The sequencing input was peripheral blood. These receptor sequences come from a man aged 18 to 29 with active or convalescent COVID-19.

This rearrangement joins TRBV6-5 to TRBJ1-6; D remains ambiguous. Germline CDR1 and CDR2: MNHEY and SVGAGI. The CDR3 extends over 13 amino acids. V was shortened by 0 bases and J by 10 bases, with 7 bases between the two germline ends. This CDR3 is CASSYSFGSPLHF. CDR3 DNA: TGTGCCAGCAGTTACTCCTTCGGGTCACCCCTCCACTTT.

The CDR3: CASSVGQGLNYGYTF. The CDR3 nucleotides read TGTGCCAGCAGCGTGGGACAGGGTTTAAACTATGGCTACACCTTC. The rearrangement joins TRBV9 to TRBJ1-2, with 9 bases lining up with TRBD1. The V and J ends lost 2 bases and 2 bases, in that order; junction bases with no gene match: 4. CDR1 and CDR2 (germline): SGDLS, YYNGEE. This CDR3 spans 15 amino acids. Filled out from reference TRBV9 and TRBJ1-2, the complete variable domain reads DSGVTQTPKHLITATGQRVTLRCSPRSGDLSVYWYQQSLDQGLQFLIQYYNGEERAKGNILERFSAQQFPDLHSELNLSSLELGDSALYFCASSVGQGLNYGYTFGSGTRLTVV.

CDR3 bases: TGTGCCAGCAGCTTGGTGTCTGGCGGTTACGAGCAGTACTTC. As protein: CASSLVSGGYEQYF. The chain is built from TRBV5-6 and TRBJ2-7; D remains unclear. The CDR3 is 14 residues long. The germline CDR1 and CDR2 sequences are SGHDT and YYEEEE. Deletions cut 0 bases from V and 4 bases from J, with 11 bases between.

The rearrangement joins TRBV14 to TRBJ1-3, with D perhaps TRBD1 (5 bases). The V gene's germline CDR1 is SGHDN and CDR2 FVKESK. The CDR3 spans 14 residues. V lost 2 bases and J lost 6, with 11 bases in between. CDR3 region: CASSQRRGPNTIYF. CDR3 DNA: TGTGCCAGCAGCCAACGTAGGGGCCCAAACACCATATATTTT.

This clone was counted a single time. The V and J genes are TRBV5-6 and TRBJ1-1; tentative D call: TRBD1 (6 bases). The CDR3 loop spans 16 amino acids. Per germline, CDR1 SGHDT and CDR2 YYEEEE. V dropped 0 bases and J dropped 7 bases, with 19 bases sitting between them. In DNA form, the CDR3 reads TGTGCCAGCAGCTTGGAACAGGGAGTTGTTTGGAGTGAAGCTTTCTTT. It translates to CASSLEQGVVWSEAFF.

The chain recombines TRBV28 with TRBJ1-6; TRBD1 is a possible D gene (6 bases). This CDR3 is 15 amino acids long. Germline CDR1 MDHEN, CDR2 SYDVKM. V was pared by 6 bases and J by 7 bases, with 16 bases between. The CDR3 region has the DNA TGTGCCAGCAGGGGAGGGACATGGAAAAATTCACCCCTCCACTTT. Translating gives CASRGGTWKNSPLHF. Using reference TRBV28 and TRBJ1-6 for the parts outside the CDR3, the full variable domain is DVKVTQSSRYLVKRTGEKVFLECVQDMDHENMFWYRQDPGLGLRLIYFSYDVKMKEKGDIPEGYSVSREKKERFSLILESASTNQTSMYLCASRGGTWKNSPLHFGNGTRLTVT.

A note on this clone: Relative to the germline gene, one junction end is altered; a read error may explain this. V gene TRBV20-1 combines with J gene TRBJ1-4; no firm D call. Germline V CDR1 and CDR2: DFQATT, SNEGSKA (reference sequence). This CDR3 has 11 residues. The CDR3 protein is CSVRFSEKLFF. DNA for the CDR3: TGCAGTGTTAGATTTAGTGAAAAACTGTTTTTT.

This sequence joins TRBV6-5 and TRBJ1-2; 9 bases agree with TRBD1. The CDR3 has 13 residues. Per the germline V gene, CDR1 is MNHEY and CDR2 is SVGAGI. V lost 6 bases, J lost 6 bases, and 5 bases stayed unmatched. CDR3 loop: CASSRTGVHGYTF. The CDR3 nucleotides read TGTGCCAGCAGCCGGACAGGGGTGCATGGCTACACCTTC.

This clone has only one observation. The chain has TRBV4-1 and TRBJ1-5; D uncertain. Trimming shortened V by 4 bases and J by 6 bases, and 16 bases separated the two germline ends. CDR1 is MGHRA, CDR2 YSYEKL, per germline. This CDR3 is 15 amino acids long. CDR3 loop: CASSPRRTGGQPQHF. DNA of the CDR3: TGCGCCAGCAGCCCCAGAAGAACCGGAGGTCAGCCCCAGCATTTT.

The rearrangement links TRBV10-1 to TRBJ2-7, with D possibly being TRBD1 (5 bases). Germline CDR1 and CDR2: WNHNN and SYGVQD (reference sequence). This CDR3 is built from 13 residues. V was cut by 2 bases and J by 12 bases, with 17 bases left in between. DNA for the CDR3: TGCGCCAGCAGTGAGGGACAAGGATGGCCGAGGTACTTC. Its protein product is CASSEGQGWPRYF.

The chain recombines TRBV5-5 with TRBJ1-2; no clear D. CDR1 and CDR2 from the germline V gene are SGHKS and YYEKEE (reference sequence). V was clipped by 1 base and J by 6 bases, with 16 bases between them. CDR3 length equals 15 residues. CDR3 sequence reads: CASSLFLNPEDGYTF. The CDR3 DNA is TGTGCCAGCAGCTTGTTCCTAAACCCCGAGGATGGCTACACCTTC.

In this sample, this clone turned up a few times. The chain has TRBV5-1 and TRBJ2-7; possibly TRBD2 for D (6 bases). The CDR3 spans 17 residues. Deletions cut 0 bases from V and 0 bases from J, with 16 bases between. Germline assignment: CDR1 SGHRS and CDR2 YFSETQ. This chain's CDR3 is CASSLGRAGTHSYEQYF. In nucleotides, the CDR3 is TGCGCCAGCAGCTTGGGACGCGCCGGGACTCACTCCTACGAGCAGTACTTC.

V gene TRBV5-1 combines with J gene TRBJ2-7; 10 bases are a match to TRBD2. The CDR3 covers 19 residues. The V gene end was trimmed by 4 bases and the J gene end by 1 base; junction bases not matched to a gene: 17. Per germline, CDR1 SGHRS and CDR2 YFSETQ. Here the CDR3 reads CASSQQGVLAGGPSYEQYF. Here the CDR3 DNA reads TGCGCCAGCAGCCAACAGGGGGTATTAGCGGGAGGCCCTTCCTACGAGCAGTACTTC.

This sequence joins TRBV7-9 and TRBJ2-5; D is possibly TRBD1 (6 bases). This CDR3 is built from 13 residues. V shed 8 bases and J shed 2 bases, with 12 bases lying between them. Germline lookup yields CDR1 SEHNR and CDR2 FQNEAQ (reference sequence). CDR3 region: CASAEGTQETQYF. The CDR3 DNA reads as TGTGCCAGCGCAGAGGGGACACAAGAGACCCAGTACTTC.

This chain links TRBV2 with TRBJ1-6; D remains unclear. V was shortened by 9 bases and J by 0 bases, with 18 bases between the two germline ends. Germline CDR1 is SNHLY and CDR2 is FYNNEI. CDR3 length equals 17 residues. The CDR3 region has the DNA TGTGCCAGTTCCCTCAGACTCCGGAGCTCCTATAATTCACCCCTCCACTTT. Amino acids: CASSLRLRSSYNSPLHF.

In DNA, the CDR3 is TGCGCCAGCAGCCCGGGGACAGGTAGCACAGATACGCAGTATTTT. Its protein is CASSPGTGSTDTQYF. The gene calls are TRBV5-1 and TRBJ2-3; 8 bases are shared with TRBD1. The V and J ends lost 4 bases and 0 bases, in that order; junction bases with no gene match: 4. Germline loops: CDR1 SGHRS, CDR2 YFSETQ. The CDR3 totals 15 residues.

The rearrangement links TRBV3-1 (or the pseudogene TRBV3-2) to TRBJ2-3; weak D call: TRBD2 (6 bases). Trimming pared 4 bases from V and 4 bases from J, leaving 18 bases between. The CDR3 spans 16 residues. Looked up from germline, CDR1 is LGHDT and CDR2 is YNNKEL (reference sequence). The CDR3 sequence: CASSRLGGVRADTQYF. Written as DNA, the CDR3 is TGTGCCAGCAGCCGGCTGGGCGGGGTAAGGGCAGATACGCAGTATTTT.

The chain joins TRBV4-1 to TRBJ2-1; possible D gene TRBD1, 7 bases. The CDR3 has 17 amino acids. Deletions cut 4 bases from V and 0 bases from J, with 16 bases between. CDR1 and CDR2 (germline): MGHRA, YSYEKL. DNA of the CDR3: TGCGCCAGCAGCCCGTTCGGCAGGGGGGACTCCTACAATGAGCAGTTCTTC. The encoded protein is CASSPFGRGDSYNEQFF.

The V gene is TRBV27, the J gene TRBJ1-4, with 8 bases lining up with TRBD1. V lost 4 bases, J lost 2 bases, and 3 bases stayed unmatched. This CDR3 has 15 residues. The germline V gene has CDR1 MNHEY and CDR2 SMNVEV (reference sequence). Here the CDR3 reads CASSSRGHTNEKLFF. CDR3 nucleotide sequence: TGTGCCAGCAGTTCCAGGGGGCACACTAATGAAAAACTGTTTTTT. The variable domain in full, with the rest retrieved from reference TRBV27 and TRBJ1-4, is EAQVTQNPRYLITVTGKKLTVTCSQNMNHEYMSWYRQDPGLGLRQIYYSMNVEVTDKGDVPEGYKVSRKEKRNFPLILESPSPNQTSLYFCASSSRGHTNEKLFFGSGTQLSVL.

The gene calls are TRBV5-1 and TRBJ1-1; 9 bases fit TRBD1. This CDR3 contains 18 residues. V dropped 0 bases and J dropped 5; count of bases not matched to a gene: 14. Germline V gene data show CDR1 as SGHRS and CDR2 as YFSETQ. Here the CDR3 reads CASSLASGPGQGYTEAFF. The CDR3 region has the DNA TGCGCCAGCAGCTTGGCCTCCGGGCCGGGACAGGGTTATACTGAAGCTTTCTTT.

In this sample, this clone turned up once. V is TRBV28 and J is TRBJ1-1; D ambiguous. The CDR3 loop spans 17 amino acids. Germline V gene data show CDR1 as MDHEN and CDR2 as SYDVKM. Trimming left V 3 bases short and J 5 bases short, with 22 bases between. The CDR3 DNA reads as TGTGCCAGCAGTTTTAATGCAGGCCTGATAAGCGGGACTGAAGCTTTCTTT. As protein: CASSFNAGLISGTEAFF.

The rearrangement uses TRBV5-1 and TRBJ2-7; 7 bases fit TRBD2. The CDR3 is 16 residues long. The germline V gene encodes CDR1 SGHRS and CDR2 YFSETQ. Germline trimming cut 2 bases from V and 5 bases from J; bases unmatched to any gene: 13. DNA for the CDR3: TGCGCCAGCAGCTTCGCAGCCACTAGCCGGGGGGACGAGCAGTACTTC. It encodes CASSFAATSRGDEQYF.

The chain has TRBV15 and TRBJ2-1, with TRBD1 matching over 7 bases. The germline gives CDR1 LNHNV, CDR2 YYDKDF (reference sequence). The CDR3 extends over 15 amino acids. Trimming took 2 bases from V and 8 from J; bases not matched to a gene: 9. CDR3 nucleotides: TGTGCCACCAGCAGACAGACAGGGCCCTGGGATGAGCAGTTCTTC. Amino acid sequence: CATSRQTGPWDEQFF.

There are a few counts of this clone. The V gene is TRBV28, the J gene TRBJ2-7; possibly TRBD1 for D (5 bases). The ends were cut back, 7 bases at V and 7 bases at J, with 11 bases in the middle. The CDR3 runs 11 residues. From germline, CDR1 is MDHEN and CDR2 SYDVKM. CDR3: CASMQGFEQYF. Written as DNA, the CDR3 is TGTGCCAGCATGCAGGGTTTTGAGCAGTACTTC. The entire variable domain, with the rest obtained from reference TRBV28 and TRBJ2-7, is as follows: DVKVTQSSRYLVKRTGEKVFLECVQDMDHENMFWYRQDPGLGLRLIYFSYDVKMKEKGDIPEGYSVSREKKERFSLILESASTNQTSMYLCASMQGFEQYFGPGTRLTVT.

The CDR3 coding sequence is TGCGCCAGCAGCCAGGGTATAGGACTAGCGGGGGAAGAGACCCAGTACTTC. Encoded protein: CASSQGIGLAGEETQYF. V is TRBV4-1 and J is TRBJ2-5; 13 bases line up with TRBD2. In germline, CDR1 is MGHRA, CDR2 YSYEKL. V was pared by 3 bases and J by 3 bases, with 7 bases of the junction left unmatched. This CDR3 spans 17 amino acids.

The V call is TRBV2, the J call TRBJ2-7; weak D call: TRBD1 (5 bases). Germline loops: CDR1 SNHLY, CDR2 FYNNEI. This CDR3 spans 12 amino acids. Between the trimmed V and J ends, which lost 6 bases and 2 bases, there was a span of 8 bases. CDR3 loop: CASSLDTYEQYF. CDR3 bases: TGTGCCAGCAGCTTGGACACCTACGAGCAGTACTTC. Together with reference TRBV2 and TRBJ2-7, the CDR3 gives the full variable domain: EPEVTQTPSHQVTQMGQEVILRCVPISNHLYFYWYRQILGQKVEFLVSFYNNEISEKSEIFDDQFSVERPDGSNFTLKIRSTKLEDSAMYFCASSLDTYEQYFGPGTRLTVT.

This clone has only a few counts. The V and J genes are TRBV24-1 and TRBJ2-2; perhaps TRBD1 as D (6 bases). The CDR3 length is 20 residues. V shed 5 bases and J shed 1 base, with 25 bases lying between them. Germline CDR1 reads KGHDR; CDR2 reads SFDVKD. The CDR3 sequence: CATSGPQGPGQLMNTGELFF. DNA of the CDR3: TGTGCCACCAGTGGGCCCCAGGGTCCAGGACAGTTAATGAACACCGGGGAGCTGTTTTTT.

This CDR3 is CASRQGAFYEQYF. The CDR3 DNA reads as TGTGCCAGCAGACAGGGGGCCTTCTACGAGCAGTACTTC. The chain combines TRBV19 with TRBJ2-7, with 10 bases that match TRBD1. Germline V gene sequence: CDR1 LNHDA, CDR2 SQIVND (reference sequence). Trimming cost V 9 bases and J 3 bases; bases outside gene matches: 5. The CDR3 is made up of 13 amino acids.